This T cell receptor beta chain originates from a study of T cell repertoires in cytomegalovirus infection. Study-level background: Carrying CMV and the relevant HLA type showed in public TCR beta signatures.

General study points: Of the TCR beta families, the public ones yielded a cumulative frequency that identified carriers of CMV plus the relevant HLA. CMV-specific HLA-C-restricted TCR beta clonotypes dominated the ex vivo response.

V was clipped by 4 bases and J by 3 bases, with 13 bases between them. The V gene's germline CDR1 is MDHEN and CDR2 SYDVKM. The CDR3 is made up of 14 amino acids. This clonotype has a count of ten or more. Its target is unknown. TCRdb itself ran the reads through MiXCR, one entry per CDR3 protein. The sample comprises 200,000 to 300,000 distinct CDR3 sequences, roughly 9% of which are singletons, and about 16% rests with the top ten. Sequences were obtained from PBMCs. J is TRBJ2-7 and V is TRBV28; no clear D. The receptor was isolated from a human donor in good health (CMV status not recorded). Some clones in this sample may be carry-over from other donors' samples. As DNA, the CDR3 is TGTGCCAGCAGTTCTCCCTCATGGGGCTACGAGCAGTACTTC. It specifies CASSSPSWGYEQYF. Based on the CDR3 plus reference TRBV28 and TRBJ2-7, the full variable domain is DVKVTQSSRYLVKRTGEKVFLECVQDMDHENMFWYRQDPGLGLRLIYFSYDVKMKEKGDIPEGYSVSREKKERFSLILESASTNQTSMYLCASSSPSWGYEQYFGPGTRLTVT.